The 3 T cell receptor beta chains below all came from one sample that was sequenced in a study of shared clonotypes between healthy human individuals. The assay was immunoSEQ multiplex PCR, and TCRdb's table has in-frame clones only and misses some. The table lists roughly 1.4 million clones, around 98.5% of them singletons. The specimen sequenced was naive CD4+ T cells sorted from blood. Stated subset: CD45RA+ positively selected. The receptors here all came from a man between 25 and 39 years old in good health.

Of note for this clone: Additional DNA sequences in this sample encode the identical CDR3. V is TRBV11-2 and J is TRBJ2-7; TRBD2 aligns across 9 bases. CDR1 is SGHAT and CDR2 is FQNNGV in the germline V gene. This CDR3 contains 14 residues. With 1 base clipped from V and 5 bases from J, the junction kept 3 bases outside the gene matches. The CDR3 reads CASSLVAGGDEQYF. The CDR3 DNA is TGTGCCAGCAGCTTAGTGGCGGGAGGGGACGAGCAGTACTTC.

The CDR3 here is CASSPLAGVFTGELFF. In nucleotides, the CDR3 is TGTGCCAGCAGCCCGCTGGCGGGAGTTTTTACCGGGGAGCTGTTTTTT. The chain joins TRBV7-6 to TRBJ2-2, with TRBD2 matching 7 bases. The V segment lost 5 bases and the J segment 5 bases; nucleotides outside the gene matches: 11. CDR1 and CDR2 from the germline V gene are SGHVS and FNYEAQ. The CDR3 spans 16 residues.

This clone was counted once. The chain combines TRBV9 with TRBJ1-1; no clear D gene. Germline loops: CDR1 SGDLS, CDR2 YYNGEE. CDR3 length: 14 amino acids. The V end lost 3 bases, the J end lost 0 bases, and 9 bases lay between the germline ends. The CDR3 DNA sequence: TGTGCCAGCAGCGCTCGAGTCATGAACACTGAAGCTTTCTTT. Translation gives CASSARVMNTEAFF.